This TCR beta chain emerged from a study of glioma-infiltrating T cells after dendritic cell vaccination. Trimming removed 6 bases from V and 0 bases from J; junction bases left unmatched: 4. CDR1 is MNHNS, CDR2 SASEGT, per germline. The CDR3 has 14 amino acids. The PCR used 60 V beta and 13 J beta primers. TCRdb's table, derived via immunoSEQ multiplex PCR, lists solely in-frame clones and lacks some. This sample has about 82,000 clones, with around 90% found just once. Specimen: blood, collected before dendritic cell vaccination. The gene calls are TRBV6-1 and TRBJ2-7, with 8 bases lining up with TRBD1. This TCR derives from a human donor with glioblastoma. The CDR3 bases are TGTGCCAGCAGGAGGACAGGGATCTCCTACGAGCAGTACTTC. Translating it yields CASRRTGISYEQYF.